Each of the 8 T cell receptor beta chains below was sequenced from the same sample in a study of T cells after posttransplantation cyclophosphamide. Sequencing used immunoSEQ multiplex PCR; TCRdb keeps in-frame clones, though not all of them. The table includes approximately 30,000 clones, roughly 90% detected once. The sequenced sample consisted of PBMCs. These receptors all stem from a woman in her thirties or forties with a blood cancer, CMV-positive, and with a related stem cell donor.

This clone was recorded only once. CDR3 DNA: TGTGCCAGCAGCGCGCCGGGACAGGGTCATGGCTACACCTTC. This gives the protein CASSAPGQGHGYTF. V and J are TRBV5-6 and TRBJ1-2, with 9 bases identical to TRBD1. Trimming cost V 4 bases and J 6 bases; bases outside gene matches: 7. Per the germline V gene, CDR1 is SGHDT and CDR2 is YYEEEE. This CDR3 contains 14 residues.

V is TRBV10-3 and J is TRBJ2-1, with 10 bases that match TRBD2. The V gene end was trimmed by 3 bases and the J gene end by 0 bases; junction bases not matched to a gene: 5. This CDR3 has 17 amino acids. Looked up from germline, CDR1 is ENHRY and CDR2 is SYGVKD. CDR3 sequence: CAISEDSGGSSYNEQFF. The CDR3 DNA reads as TGTGCCATCAGTGAAGATAGCGGGGGGTCCTCCTACAATGAGCAGTTCTTC.

The chain uses TRBV4-1 and TRBJ2-7; TRBD1 matches at 9 bases. This CDR3 comprises 14 residues. Trimming removed 5 bases from V and 5 bases from J; junction bases left unmatched: 7. Germline CDR1 and CDR2: MGHRA and YSYEKL. The DNA for the CDR3 is TGCGCCAGCAGCGCGCGGACAGGGGTGGACGAGCAGTACTTC. Amino acids: CASSARTGVDEQYF.

This clone was seen only a few times. The V and J genes are TRBV2 and TRBJ2-7; D uncertain. The CDR3 extends over 14 amino acids. Germline assignment: CDR1 SNHLY and CDR2 FYNNEI. Between the trimmed V and J ends, which lost 6 bases and 4 bases, there was a span of 16 bases. The CDR3 region has the DNA TGTGCCAGCAGCGACACGAGACGCAATTACGAGCAGTACTTC. As protein: CASSDTRRNYEQYF. The complete variable domain, with remaining parts taken from reference TRBV2 and TRBJ2-7, reads EPEVTQTPSHQVTQMGQEVILRCVPISNHLYFYWYRQILGQKVEFLVSFYNNEISEKSEIFDDQFSVERPDGSNFTLKIRSTKLEDSAMYFCASSDTRRNYEQYFGPGTRLTVT.

Here the CDR3 reads CASSSGTSGGYEQYF. CDR3 sequence (DNA): TGTGCCAGCTCATCAGGAACTAGCGGGGGCTACGAGCAGTACTTC. The rearrangement links TRBV18 to TRBJ2-7, with TRBD2 matching 11 bases. Germline assignment: CDR1 KGHSH and CDR2 LQKENI. V was pared by 5 bases and J by 3 bases, with 6 bases of the junction left unmatched. The CDR3 is made up of 15 amino acids.

The J gene is TRBJ2-2, the V gene TRBV28; 13 positions agree with TRBD2. Germline assignment: CDR1 MDHEN and CDR2 SYDVKM. This CDR3 spans 15 amino acids. V shed 7 bases, J shed 8 bases, and the junction held 7 bases outside the gene matches. DNA for the CDR3: TGTGCCAGCACCGGACTAGCGGGGGCAGTTGGGGAGCTGTTTTTT. It is translated as CASTGLAGAVGELFF.

This sequence joins TRBV5-4 and TRBJ1-4, with 7 bases lining up with TRBD1. Germline CDR1 and CDR2: SGHNT and YYREEE (reference sequence). The CDR3 length is 15 residues. V lost 4 bases, J lost 4 bases, and 7 bases stayed unmatched. This chain's CDR3 is CASSERTGFNEKLFF. The CDR3 bases are TGTGCCAGCAGCGAACGGACAGGTTTTAATGAAAAACTGTTTTTT.

The genes are TRBV28 and TRBJ2-5; D gene uncertain. The J call is doubtful: the DNA matches TRBJ2-7 better. This CDR3 region has 14 residues. CDR1 is MDHEN, CDR2 SYDVKM, per germline. The CDR3 region has the DNA TGTGCCAGCAGTCCCCCAACGCGGTACTACGAGCAGTACTTC. This codes for CASSPPTRYYEQYF.